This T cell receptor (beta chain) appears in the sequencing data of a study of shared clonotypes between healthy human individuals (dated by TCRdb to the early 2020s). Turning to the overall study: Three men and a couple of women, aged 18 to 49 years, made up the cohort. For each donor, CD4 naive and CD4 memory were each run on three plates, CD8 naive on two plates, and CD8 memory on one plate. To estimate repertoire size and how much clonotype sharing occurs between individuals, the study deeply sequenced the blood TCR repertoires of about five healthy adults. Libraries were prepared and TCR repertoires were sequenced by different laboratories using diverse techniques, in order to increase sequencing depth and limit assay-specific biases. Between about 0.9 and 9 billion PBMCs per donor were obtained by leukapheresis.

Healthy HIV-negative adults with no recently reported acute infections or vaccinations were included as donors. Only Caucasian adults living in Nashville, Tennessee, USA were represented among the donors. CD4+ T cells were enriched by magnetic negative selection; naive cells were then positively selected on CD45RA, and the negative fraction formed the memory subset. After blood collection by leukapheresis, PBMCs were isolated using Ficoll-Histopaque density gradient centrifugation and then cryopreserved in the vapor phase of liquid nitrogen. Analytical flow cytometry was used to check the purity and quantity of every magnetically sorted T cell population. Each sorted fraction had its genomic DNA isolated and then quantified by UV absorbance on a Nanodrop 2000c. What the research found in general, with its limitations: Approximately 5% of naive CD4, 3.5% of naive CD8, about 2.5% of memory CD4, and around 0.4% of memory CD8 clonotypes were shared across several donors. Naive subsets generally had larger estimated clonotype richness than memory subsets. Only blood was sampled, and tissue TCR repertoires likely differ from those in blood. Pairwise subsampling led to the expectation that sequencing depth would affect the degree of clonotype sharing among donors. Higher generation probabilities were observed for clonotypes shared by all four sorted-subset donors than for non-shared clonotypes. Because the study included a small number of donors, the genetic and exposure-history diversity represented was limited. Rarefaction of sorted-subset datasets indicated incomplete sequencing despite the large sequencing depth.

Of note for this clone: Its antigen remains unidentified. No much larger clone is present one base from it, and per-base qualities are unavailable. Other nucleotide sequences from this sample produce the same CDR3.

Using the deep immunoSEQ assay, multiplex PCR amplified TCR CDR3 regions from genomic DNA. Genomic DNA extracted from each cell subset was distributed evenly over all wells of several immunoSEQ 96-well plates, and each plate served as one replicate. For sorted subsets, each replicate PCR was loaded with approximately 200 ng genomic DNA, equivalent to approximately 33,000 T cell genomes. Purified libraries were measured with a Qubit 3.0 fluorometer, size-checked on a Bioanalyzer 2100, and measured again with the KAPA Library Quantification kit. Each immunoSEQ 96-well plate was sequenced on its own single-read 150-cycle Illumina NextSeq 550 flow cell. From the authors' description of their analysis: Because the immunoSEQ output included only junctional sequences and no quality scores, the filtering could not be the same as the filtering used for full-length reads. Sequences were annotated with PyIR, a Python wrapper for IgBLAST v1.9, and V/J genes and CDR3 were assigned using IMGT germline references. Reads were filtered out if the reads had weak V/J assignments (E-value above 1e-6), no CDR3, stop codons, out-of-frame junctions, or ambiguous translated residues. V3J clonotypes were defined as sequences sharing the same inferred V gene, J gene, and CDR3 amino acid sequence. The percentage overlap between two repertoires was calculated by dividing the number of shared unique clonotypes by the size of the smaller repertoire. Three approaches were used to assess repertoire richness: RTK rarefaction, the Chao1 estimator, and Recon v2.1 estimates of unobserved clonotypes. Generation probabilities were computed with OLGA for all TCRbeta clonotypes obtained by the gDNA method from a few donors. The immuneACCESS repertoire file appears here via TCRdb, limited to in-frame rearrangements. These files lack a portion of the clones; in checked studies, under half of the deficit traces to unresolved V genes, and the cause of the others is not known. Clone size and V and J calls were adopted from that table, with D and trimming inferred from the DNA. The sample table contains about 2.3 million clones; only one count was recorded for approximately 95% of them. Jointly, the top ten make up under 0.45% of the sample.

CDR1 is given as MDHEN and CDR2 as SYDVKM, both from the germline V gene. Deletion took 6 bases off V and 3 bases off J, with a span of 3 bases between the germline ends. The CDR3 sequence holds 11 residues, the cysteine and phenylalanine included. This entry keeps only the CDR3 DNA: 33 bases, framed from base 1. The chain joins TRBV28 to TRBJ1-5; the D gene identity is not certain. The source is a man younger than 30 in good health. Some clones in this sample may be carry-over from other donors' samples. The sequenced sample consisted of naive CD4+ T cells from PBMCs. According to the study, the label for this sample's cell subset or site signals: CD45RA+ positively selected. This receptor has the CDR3 CASRNNQPQHF. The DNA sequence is TGTGCCAGCAGAAACAATCAGCCCCAGCATTTT.